A selection of T cell receptor beta chains follows, all from one sample in a study of T cell changes during pregnancy in multiple sclerosis. TCRdb's table, derived via immunoSEQ multiplex PCR, lists solely in-frame clones and lacks some. The data show 68,000 or so clones, with 92% seen just once and roughly 1.3% held by the top ten. The sample in question was peripheral blood, obtained in the second trimester of pregnancy. These receptor sequences come from a female donor in good health, enrolled as a control in a pregnancy study. Both conserved end residues are part of each CDR3. A D gene is named only where the DNA matches it firmly. Size is stated for part of the rows, as once, few or many counts, or as a class when the clone is expanded.

clone_size: NA; d_call: NA; j_call: TRBJ2-7; v_call: TRBV25-1; cdr3_aa: CASSEYYSTYEQYF; cdr3_nt: TGTGCCAGCAGTGAATATTACAGTACCTACGAGCAGTACTTC
clone_size: NA; d_call: TRBD1; j_call: TRBJ2-7; v_call: TRBV30; cdr3_aa: CAWSPQGDYEQYF; cdr3_nt: TGTGCCTGGAGTCCCCAGGGGGACTACGAGCAGTACTTC
clone_size: NA; d_call: NA; j_call: TRBJ2-5; v_call: TRBV7-9; cdr3_aa: CASSSEETQYF; cdr3_nt: TGTGCCAGCAGCTCGGAGGAGACCCAGTACTTC
clone_size: NA; d_call: TRBD1; j_call: TRBJ2-6; v_call: TRBV25-1; cdr3_aa: CASSESGTGISGANVLTF; cdr3_nt: TGTGCCAGCAGTGAATCAGGGACAGGGATCTCTGGGGCCAACGTCCTGACTTTC
clone_size: NA; d_call: TRBD2; j_call: TRBJ2-3; v_call: TRBV5-1; cdr3_aa: CASSWEERGGRTDTQYF; cdr3_nt: TGCGCCAGCAGCTGGGAAGAGCGGGGGGGCCGGACAGATACGCAGTATTTT
clone_size: NA; d_call: NA; j_call: TRBJ1-2; v_call: TRBV7-9; cdr3_aa: CASSGGVGANYGYTF; cdr3_nt: TGTGCCAGCAGCGGGGGGGTGGGGGCAAACTATGGCTACACCTTC
clone_size: NA; d_call: NA; j_call: TRBJ2-7; v_call: TRBV4-1; cdr3_aa: CASSKAESYEQYF; cdr3_nt: TGCGCCAGCAGTAAAGCTGAGAGCTACGAGCAGTACTTC
clone_size: NA; d_call: TRBD2; j_call: TRBJ2-5; v_call: TRBV28; cdr3_aa: CASSSYHSDGRGETQYF; cdr3_nt: TGTGCCAGCAGTTCCTACCACTCTGATGGGAGGGGAGAGACCCAGTACTTC
clone_size: few; d_call: TRBD1; j_call: TRBJ1-2; v_call: TRBV10-3; cdr3_aa: CAISKDRDGYTF; cdr3_nt: TGTGCCATCAGCAAGGACAGGGACGGCTACACCTTC
clone_size: NA; d_call: NA; j_call: TRBJ2-5; v_call: TRBV5-1; cdr3_aa: CASSLGRGPGETQYF; cdr3_nt: TGCGCCAGCAGCTTGGGCAGGGGACCCGGGGAGACCCAGTACTTC
clone_size: NA; d_call: TRBD1; j_call: TRBJ1-4; v_call: TRBV13; cdr3_aa: CASRFGQESTNEKLFF; cdr3_nt: TGTGCCAGCAGGTTTGGACAGGAGTCAACTAATGAAAAACTGTTTTTT